This record looks at one T cell receptor (beta chain) sequence and its context. Its antigen is still unknown. The repertoire was sequenced with immunoSEQ multiplex PCR; TCRdb's copy has only in-frame clones and lacks some. The sample yields approximately 140,000 clones, about nine tenths seen once. Second-dose schedules of about 4 or about 12 weeks were combined. This sample was taken from a study of T cell responses to AZD1222 COVID-19 vaccine. V gave up 8 bases and J gave up 6 bases, with 11 bases separating them. Per germline, CDR1 MDHEN and CDR2 SYDVKM. The CDR3 totals 11 residues. Overall study findings and caveats: Repertoire sampling was restricted to post-peak T cell response timepoints. Donors, mostly white British, included more females; clonal diversity was possibly underestimated.

The TCR was taken from an adult who received the AZD1222 COVID-19 vaccine. The chain uses TRBV28 and TRBJ2-7; D is unresolved. This specimen was peripheral blood, taken 28 days after the second AZD1222 dose. The CDR3 reads CASVGLSEQYF. The CDR3 DNA reads TGTGCCAGCGTCGGTTTAAGCGAGCAGTACTTC.